The clone carrying this T cell receptor beta chain was observed many times. Its antigen is currently unknown. CDR1 and CDR2 from the germline V gene are SGHVS and FNYEAQ. Trimming shortened V by 1 base and J by 6 bases, and 11 bases separated the two germline ends. The CDR3 extends over 14 amino acids. This sample stems from a study of T cell repertoires in cytomegalovirus infection. A single record per CDR3 protein comes from TCRdb applying MiXCR to the reads. This sample has about 890,000 distinct CDR3 sequences; approximately 31% occur once, and the top ten carry over 10%. The chain carries TRBV7-6 and TRBJ2-3; TRBD1 or TRBD2 may be the D gene (6 bases each). The receptor was isolated from a human donor in good health (CMV status not recorded). Some clones in this sample may be carry-over from other donors' samples. The sample was cultured CD8+ T cells from PBMCs, taken from culture after CMV antigen stimulation. CDR3 sequence (DNA): TGTGCCAGCAGCTTAGGGGGGGCCTTGGATACGCAGTATTTT. Translating it yields CASSLGGALDTQYF. The full variable domain, rest sourced from reference TRBV7-6 and TRBJ2-3, is GAGVSQSPRYKVTKRGQDVALRCDPISGHVSLYWYRQALGQGPEFLTYFNYEAQQDKSGLPNDRFSAERPEGSISTLTIQRTEQRDSAMYRCASSLGGALDTQYFGPGTRLTVL.